Detailed here is one T cell receptor beta chain. The sample originates from a study of stem cell transplantation in POMP-related autoinflammatory disease. The protocol was immunoSEQ multiplex PCR, while the TCRdb copy is restricted to in-frame clones and leaves out a portion. Seen here are some 69,000 clones, just over 90% observed once, and the top ten hold about 0.66%. The V gene lost 5 bases and the J gene lost 6 bases, with 17 bases spanning the gap. Germline values: CDR1 SGHVS, CDR2 FQNEAQ. This CDR3 spans 15 amino acids. The chain recombines TRBV7-8 with TRBJ1-5, with D hard to call. The sequence was collected from a human patient with POMP-related autoinflammation and immune dysregulation (PRAID). Some T cells here may be from the graft donor. The material sequenced was CD4+ T cells from PBMCs, taken after stem cell transplantation. CDR3 bases: TGTGCCAGCAGCCTAGTCGACCTGCGGAGTCAGCCCCAGCATTTT. Protein: CASSLVDLRSQPQHF.